Below are 21 T cell receptor beta chains sequenced from a single sample in a study of Ad26.COV2.S vaccination and SARS-CoV-2 variants. Repertoires were generated with immunoSEQ multiplex PCR, while TCRdb's copy carries only in-frame clones and drops some. The data show about 450,000 clones, with approximately 92% seen just once and 2% to 3% held by the top ten. Treatment reported: around 19 received Ad26.COV2.S at low or high dose, single or two shots; about 5 received placebo; per-sample allocation not given. At day 63 after the first vaccine or placebo injection, samples were drawn. This sample comprised peripheral blood, obtained in a trial of Ad26.COV2.S vaccine versus placebo. These receptors all come from a person between 18 and 65 years old who received the Ad26.COV2.S COVID-19 vaccine or a placebo.

The V call is TRBV7-6, the J call TRBJ2-5; D is possibly TRBD1 (6 bases). Trimming shortened V by 5 bases and J by 1 base, and 14 bases separated the two germline ends. The germline V gene has CDR1 SGHVS and CDR2 FNYEAQ. The CDR3 length is 15 residues. CDR3 coding DNA: TGTGCCAGCAGCCAGGTTTGGGGGCCCCAAGAGACCCAGTACTTC. Translation: CASSQVWGPQETQYF.

The CDR3 bases are TGCGCCAGCAGCCAAGAGCAGGGCTATGGCTACACCTTC. This encodes CASSQEQGYGYTF. This chain uses TRBV4-3 with TRBJ1-2; D might be TRBD1 (5 bases). Germline assignment: CDR1 LGHNA and CDR2 YSLEER. This CDR3 is built from 13 residues. Trimming left V 0 bases short and J 4 bases short, with 6 bases between.

The chain's CDR3 is CASSIWGTEAFF. DNA of the CDR3: TGTGCCAGTAGTATTTGGGGCACTGAAGCTTTCTTT. V usage is TRBV19 and J usage is TRBJ1-1; no reliable D call. Germline CDR1 is LNHDA and CDR2 is SQIVND (reference sequence). The CDR3 has 12 amino acids. V dropped 3 bases and J dropped 4 bases, with 6 bases sitting between them.

CDR3 DNA: TGTGCCTGGAGTTTCAGACAGGGACGGAACACCGGGGAGCTGTTTTTT. Its protein product is CAWSFRQGRNTGELFF. The chain links TRBV30 to TRBJ2-2; 7 bases are a match to TRBD1. After removal of 2 bases from V and 1 base from J, the junction contained 7 bases not matched to a gene. CDR1 is GTSNPN and CDR2 is SVGIG in the germline V gene (reference sequence). CDR3 length: 16 residues. The complete variable domain, with remaining parts taken from reference TRBV30 and TRBJ2-2, reads SQTIHQWPATLVQPVGSPLSLECTVEGTSNPNLYWYRQAAGRGLQLLFYSVGIGQISSEVPQNLSASRPQDRQFILSSKKLLLSDSGFYLCAWSFRQGRNTGELFFGEGSRLTVL.

The chain links TRBV5-4 to TRBJ2-7; D not resolved. Germline V lookup: CDR1 SGHNT, CDR2 YYREEE (reference sequence). V gave up 7 bases and J gave up 3 bases, with 11 bases separating them. The CDR3 is 12 residues long. This CDR3 is CASSRASYEQYF. CDR3 sequence (DNA): TGTGCCAGCTCCCGGGCCAGCTACGAGCAGTACTTC. Drawing the rest from reference TRBV5-4 and TRBJ2-7, the complete variable domain is ETGVTQSPTHLIKTRGQQVTLRCSSQSGHNTVSWYQQALGQGPQFIFQYYREEENGRGNFPPRFSGLQFPNYSSELNVNALELDDSALYLCASSRASYEQYFGPGTRLTVT.

The rearrangement joins TRBV5-1 to TRBJ2-2; D may be TRBD1 (5 bases). Germline CDR1 SGHRS, CDR2 YFSETQ. Trimming pared 0 bases from V and 8 bases from J, leaving 14 bases between. The CDR3 has 15 amino acids. CDR3 residues: CASSLAPRVGGELFF. In nucleotides, the CDR3 is TGCGCCAGCAGCTTGGCCCCCAGGGTAGGAGGGGAGCTGTTTTTT.

The chain uses TRBV28 and TRBJ2-1, with a tentative D call TRBD2 (5 bases). CDR1 is MDHEN and CDR2 is SYDVKM in the germline V gene. The CDR3 has 12 amino acids. Trimming cost V 6 bases and J 10 bases, with 13 bases left between them. The CDR3: CASSSPGKEQFF. The DNA of the CDR3 is TGTGCCAGCAGCTCCCCGGGAAAGGAGCAGTTCTTC.

This clone was detected only once. DNA of the CDR3: TGTGCCAGTAGTGACGGGACACCCACAGATACGCAGTATTTT. It yields the protein CASSDGTPTDTQYF. This chain joins TRBV19 and TRBJ2-3; weak D call: TRBD1 (6 bases). V was clipped by 5 bases and J by 2 bases, with 11 bases between them. The CDR3 has 14 amino acids. Germline values: CDR1 LNHDA, CDR2 SQIVND (reference sequence).

The chain joins TRBV6-2 or TRBV6-3 to TRBJ2-3; 8 bases are a match to TRBD1. Germline trimming cut 4 bases from V and 2 bases from J; bases unmatched to any gene: 8. This CDR3 has 16 amino acids. Germline V gene data show CDR1 as MNHEY and CDR2 as SVGEGT. This chain's CDR3 is CASSSWGQEHTDTQYF. The CDR3, as DNA: TGTGCCAGCAGTTCCTGGGGACAGGAACACACAGATACGCAGTATTTT.

This chain connects TRBV6-5 to TRBJ1-4; possible D gene TRBD1, 5 bases. Germline V gene lookup returns CDR1 MNHEY and CDR2 SVGAGI. Trimming shortened V by 7 bases and J by 4 bases, and 16 bases separated the two germline ends. The CDR3 consists of 15 residues. The CDR3 here is CASKQVRSFNEKLFF. The CDR3 coding sequence is TGTGCCAGCAAACAGGTCCGGAGCTTTAATGAAAAACTGTTTTTT.

J is TRBJ2-1 and V is TRBV21-1. TRBV21-1 is flagged as a pseudogene. This CDR3 contains 20 residues. The CDR3 nucleotides are TGTGCCAGCAGCAAAAAGAGGGGGGTAGACCAGAGGCTAGTGCGCAATGAGCAGTTCTTC. Protein product: CASSKKRGVDQRLVRNEQFF.

V gene TRBV10-3 combines with J gene TRBJ1-5; D unresolved. V shed 3 bases and J shed 1 base, with 4 bases lying between them. Germline CDR1 reads ENHRY; CDR2 reads SYGVKD. CDR3 size: 13 residues. The CDR3 DNA reads TGTGCCATCAGTGACAGCAGCAATCAGCCCCAGCATTTT. This sequence encodes CAISDSSNQPQHF.

The genes are TRBV3-1 (or the pseudogene TRBV3-2) and TRBJ1-2; TRBD1 is a possible D gene (5 bases). The V gene's germline CDR1 is LGHDT and CDR2 YNNKEL (reference sequence). Trimming cost V 4 bases and J 4 bases, with 13 bases left between them. This CDR3 is 14 amino acids long. In nucleotides, the CDR3 is TGTGCCAGCAGCCCCCGGGACGGAAGCTATGGCTACACCTTC. Protein: CASSPRDGSYGYTF.

The chain uses TRBV4-1 and TRBJ2-2; perhaps TRBD1 as D (6 bases). CDR1 and CDR2 (germline): MGHRA, YSYEKL. V shed 9 bases and J shed 8 bases, with 25 bases lying between them. The CDR3 consists of 16 residues. As DNA, the CDR3 is TGCGCCAGTTCTTCGCCGGGACGGGACACCAGGGGGGAGCTGTTTTTT. This translates into CASSSPGRDTRGELFF.

This chain uses TRBV6-5 with TRBJ2-5, with TRBD1 identical over 7 bases. Germline V lookup: CDR1 MNHEY, CDR2 SVGAGI. V was clipped by 6 bases and J by 7 bases; unmatched bases: 8. The CDR3 contains 13 residues. This chain's CDR3 is CASSKTGLGTQYF. CDR3 DNA: TGTGCCAGCAGCAAGACAGGGTTGGGGACCCAGTACTTC.

The rearrangement links TRBV29-1 to TRBJ2-2, with D possibly matching TRBD1 (6 bases). The CDR3 extends over 15 amino acids. The V end was cut by 5 bases, the J end by 5 bases, with 18 bases between. Germline V gene data show CDR1 as SQVTM and CDR2 as ANQGSEA. The CDR3 DNA sequence: TGCAGCGTTAGCGCAGGGGTCCCGGGGACCGGGGAGCTGTTTTTT. The encoded protein is CSVSAGVPGTGELFF.

The rearrangement uses TRBV11-2 and TRBJ2-7, with TRBD2 as a possible D gene (5 bases). The CDR3 runs to 14 residues. Trimming pared 5 bases from V and 6 bases from J, leaving 17 bases between. CDR1 SGHAT and CDR2 FQNNGV come from the germline V gene. In DNA form, the CDR3 reads TGTGCCAGCAGCCAACCGGGAAGTGGTTCCGAGCAGTACTTC. As protein: CASSQPGSGSEQYF.

The chain uses TRBV19 and TRBJ2-5; TRBD2 matches 7 bases. Germline loops: CDR1 LNHDA, CDR2 SQIVND (reference sequence). The CDR3 is made up of 13 amino acids. V lost 6 bases and J lost 4; bases outside the gene matches: 5. The CDR3 DNA follows: TGTGCCAGTAGGGCGGCGGGAGTAGAGACCCAGTACTTC. This encodes CASRAAGVETQYF.

This clone was found once. The chain recombines TRBV3-1 (or the pseudogene TRBV3-2) with TRBJ1-3; tentative D call: TRBD1 (5 bases). CDR3 length equals 16 residues. V gave up 5 bases and J gave up 0 bases, with 14 bases separating them. CDR1 and CDR2 (germline): LGHDT, YNNKEL (reference sequence). CDR3 coding DNA: TGTGCCAGCAGCGCCCGACAGATTAGCTCTGGAAACACCATATATTTT. Translating gives CASSARQISSGNTIYF.

The chain is built from TRBV24-1 and TRBJ1-1, with a tentative D call TRBD1 (5 bases). V was trimmed by 1 base and J by 5 bases, leaving 7 bases between them. Germline V gives CDR1 KGHDR, CDR2 SFDVKD. CDR3 length equals 13 residues. The CDR3 DNA reads as TGTGCCACCAGTGATTTCGGGGGTACTGAAGCTTTCTTT. As protein: CATSDFGGTEAFF.

V gene TRBV7-2 combines with J gene TRBJ2-5, with D tentatively TRBD1 or TRBD2 (5 bases each). Deletions cut 1 base from V and 5 bases from J, with 17 bases between. Germline lookup yields CDR1 SGHTA and CDR2 FQGNSA. This CDR3 is 16 amino acids long. The CDR3 sequence is CASSLGWGPGEETQYF. CDR3 coding DNA: TGTGCCAGCAGCTTAGGTTGGGGCCCTGGGGAGGAGACCCAGTACTTC.